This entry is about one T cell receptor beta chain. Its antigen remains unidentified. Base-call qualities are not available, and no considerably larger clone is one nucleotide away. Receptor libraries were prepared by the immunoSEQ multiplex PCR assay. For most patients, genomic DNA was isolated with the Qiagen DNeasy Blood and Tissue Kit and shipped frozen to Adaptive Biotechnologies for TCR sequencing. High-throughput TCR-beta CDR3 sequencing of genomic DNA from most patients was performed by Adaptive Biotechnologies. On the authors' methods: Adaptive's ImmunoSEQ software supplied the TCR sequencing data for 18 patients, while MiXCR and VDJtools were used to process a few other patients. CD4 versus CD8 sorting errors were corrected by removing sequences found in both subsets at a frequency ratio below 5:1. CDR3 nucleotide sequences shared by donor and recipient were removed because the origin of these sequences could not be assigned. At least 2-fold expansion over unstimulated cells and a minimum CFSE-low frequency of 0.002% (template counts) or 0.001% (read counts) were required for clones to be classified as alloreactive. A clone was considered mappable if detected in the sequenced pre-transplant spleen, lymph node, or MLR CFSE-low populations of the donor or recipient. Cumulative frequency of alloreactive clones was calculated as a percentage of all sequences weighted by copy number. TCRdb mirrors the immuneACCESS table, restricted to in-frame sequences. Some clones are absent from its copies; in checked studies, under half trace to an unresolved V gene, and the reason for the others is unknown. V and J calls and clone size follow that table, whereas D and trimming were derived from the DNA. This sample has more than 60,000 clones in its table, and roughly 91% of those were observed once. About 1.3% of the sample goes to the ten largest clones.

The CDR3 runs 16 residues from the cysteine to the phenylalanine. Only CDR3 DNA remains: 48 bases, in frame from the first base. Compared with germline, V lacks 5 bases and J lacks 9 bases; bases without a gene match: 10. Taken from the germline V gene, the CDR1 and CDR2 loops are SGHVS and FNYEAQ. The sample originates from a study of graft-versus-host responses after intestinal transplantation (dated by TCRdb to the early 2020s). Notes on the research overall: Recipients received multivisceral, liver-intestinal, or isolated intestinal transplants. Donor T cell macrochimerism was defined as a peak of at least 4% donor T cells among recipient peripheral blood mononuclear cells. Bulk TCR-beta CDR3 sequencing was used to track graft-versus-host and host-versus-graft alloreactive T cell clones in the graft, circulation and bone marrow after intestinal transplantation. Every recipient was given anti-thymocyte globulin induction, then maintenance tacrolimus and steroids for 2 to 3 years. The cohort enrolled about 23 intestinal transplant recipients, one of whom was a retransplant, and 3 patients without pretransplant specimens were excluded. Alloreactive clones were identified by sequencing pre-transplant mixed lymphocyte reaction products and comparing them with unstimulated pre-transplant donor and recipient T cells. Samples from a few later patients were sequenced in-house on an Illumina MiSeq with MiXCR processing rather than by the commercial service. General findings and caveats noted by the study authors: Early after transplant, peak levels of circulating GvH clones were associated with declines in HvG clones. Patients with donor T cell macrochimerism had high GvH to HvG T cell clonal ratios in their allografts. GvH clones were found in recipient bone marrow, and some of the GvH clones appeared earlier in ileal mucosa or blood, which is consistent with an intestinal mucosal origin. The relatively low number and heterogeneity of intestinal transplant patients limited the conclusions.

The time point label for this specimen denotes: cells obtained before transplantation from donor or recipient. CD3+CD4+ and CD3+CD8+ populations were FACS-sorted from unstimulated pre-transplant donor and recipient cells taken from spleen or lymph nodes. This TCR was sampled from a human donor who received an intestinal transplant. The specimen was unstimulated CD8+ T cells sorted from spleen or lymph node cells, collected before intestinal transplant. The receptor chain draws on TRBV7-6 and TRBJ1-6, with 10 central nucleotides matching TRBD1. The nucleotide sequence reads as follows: TGTGCCAGCAGCCCCTGGGGGGGACAGGGGACTTCACCCCTCCACTTT. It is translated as CASSPWGGQGTSPLHF.